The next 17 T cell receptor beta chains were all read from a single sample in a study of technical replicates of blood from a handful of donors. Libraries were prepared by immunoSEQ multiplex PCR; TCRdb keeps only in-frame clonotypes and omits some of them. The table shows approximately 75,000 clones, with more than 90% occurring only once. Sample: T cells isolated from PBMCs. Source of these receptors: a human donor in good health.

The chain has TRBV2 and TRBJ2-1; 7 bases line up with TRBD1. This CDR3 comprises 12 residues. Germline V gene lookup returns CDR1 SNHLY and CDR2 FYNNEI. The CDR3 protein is CANGQAWNEQFF. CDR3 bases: TGTGCTAATGGACAGGCTTGGAATGAGCAGTTCTTC. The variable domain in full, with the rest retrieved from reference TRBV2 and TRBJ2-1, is EPEVTQTPSHQVTQMGQEVILRCVPISNHLYFYWYRQILGQKVEFLVSFYNNEISEKSEIFDDQFSVERPDGSNFTLKIRSTKLEDSAMYFCANGQAWNEQFFGPGTRLTVL.

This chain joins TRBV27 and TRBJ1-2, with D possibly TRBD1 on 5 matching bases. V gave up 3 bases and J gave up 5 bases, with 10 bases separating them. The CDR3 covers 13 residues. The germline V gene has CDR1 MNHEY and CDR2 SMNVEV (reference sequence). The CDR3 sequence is CASSLAGNYGYTF. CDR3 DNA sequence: TGTGCCAGCAGTTTGGCAGGGAATTATGGCTACACCTTC.

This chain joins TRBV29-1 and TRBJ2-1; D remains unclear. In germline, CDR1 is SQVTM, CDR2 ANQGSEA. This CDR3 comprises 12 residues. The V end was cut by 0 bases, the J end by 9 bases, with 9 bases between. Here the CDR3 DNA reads TGCAGCGTTGAAGATCTGGGCAGTGAGCAGTTCTTC. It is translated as CSVEDLGSEQFF.

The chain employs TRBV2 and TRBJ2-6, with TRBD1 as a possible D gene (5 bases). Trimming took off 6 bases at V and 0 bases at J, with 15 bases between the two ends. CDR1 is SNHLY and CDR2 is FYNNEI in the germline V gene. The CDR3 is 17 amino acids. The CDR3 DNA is TGTGCCAGCAGCGCCGAGGACAACAACTCTGGGGCCAACGTCCTGACTTTC. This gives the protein CASSAEDNNSGANVLTF.

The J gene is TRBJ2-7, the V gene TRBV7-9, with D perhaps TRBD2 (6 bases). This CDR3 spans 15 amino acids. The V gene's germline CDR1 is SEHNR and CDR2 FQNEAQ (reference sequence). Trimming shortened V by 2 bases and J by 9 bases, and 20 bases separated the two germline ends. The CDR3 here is CASSLRPGASGGQYF. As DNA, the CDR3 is TGTGCCAGCAGCTTAAGGCCGGGAGCGAGCGGTGGGCAGTACTTC.

CDR3 coding DNA: TGTGCCAGCAGGGGCAGAGTTTACGAGCAGTACTTC. Amino acid sequence: CASRGRVYEQYF. The chain combines TRBV28 with TRBJ2-7; no clear D gene. The V gene's germline CDR1 is MDHEN and CDR2 SYDVKM. With 6 bases removed from V and 4 bases from J, the gap between germline ends came to 10 bases. This CDR3 contains 12 residues.

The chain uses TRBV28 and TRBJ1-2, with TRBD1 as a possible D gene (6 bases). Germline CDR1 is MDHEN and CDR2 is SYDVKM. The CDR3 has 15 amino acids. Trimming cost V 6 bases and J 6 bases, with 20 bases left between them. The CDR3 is CASSRSMGAANGYTF. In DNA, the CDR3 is TGTGCCAGCAGCCGTTCGATGGGGGCAGCGAATGGCTACACCTTC.

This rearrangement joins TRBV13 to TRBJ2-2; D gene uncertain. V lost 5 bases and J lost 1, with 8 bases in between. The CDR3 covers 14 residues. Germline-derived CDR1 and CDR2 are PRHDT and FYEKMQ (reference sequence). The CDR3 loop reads CASSPQKNTGELFF. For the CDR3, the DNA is TGTGCCAGCAGCCCCCAAAAGAACACCGGGGAGCTGTTTTTT.

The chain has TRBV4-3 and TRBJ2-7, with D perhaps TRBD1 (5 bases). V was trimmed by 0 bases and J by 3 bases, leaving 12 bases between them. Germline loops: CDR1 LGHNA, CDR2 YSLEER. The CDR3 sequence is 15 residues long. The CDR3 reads CASSQDRAGFYEQYF. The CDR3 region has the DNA TGCGCCAGCAGCCAAGATAGGGCAGGGTTCTACGAGCAGTACTTC.

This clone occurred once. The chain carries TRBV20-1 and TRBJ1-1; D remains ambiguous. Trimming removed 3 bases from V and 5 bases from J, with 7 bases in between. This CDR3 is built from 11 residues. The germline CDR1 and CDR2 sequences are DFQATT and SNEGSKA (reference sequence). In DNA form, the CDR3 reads TGCAGTGCTAGTGGAGGGACTGAAGCTTTCTTT. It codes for CSASGGTEAFF.

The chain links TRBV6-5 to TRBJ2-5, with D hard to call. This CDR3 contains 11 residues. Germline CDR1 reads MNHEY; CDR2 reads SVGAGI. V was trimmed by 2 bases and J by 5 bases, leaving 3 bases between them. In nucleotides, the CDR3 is TGTGCCAGCAGTTACGGCGAGACCCAGTACTTC. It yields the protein CASSYGETQYF.

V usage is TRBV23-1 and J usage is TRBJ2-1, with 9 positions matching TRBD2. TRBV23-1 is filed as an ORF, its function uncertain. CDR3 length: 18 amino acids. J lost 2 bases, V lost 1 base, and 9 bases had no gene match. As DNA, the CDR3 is TGCGCCAGCAGTCAATACCCACTGACTAGCGGAGCCTACAATGAGCAGTTCTTC. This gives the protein CASSQYPLTSGAYNEQFF.

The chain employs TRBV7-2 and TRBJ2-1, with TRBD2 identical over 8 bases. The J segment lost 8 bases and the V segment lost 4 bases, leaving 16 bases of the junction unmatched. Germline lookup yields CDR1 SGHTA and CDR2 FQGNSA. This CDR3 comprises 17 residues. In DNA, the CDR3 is TGTGCCAGCAGCTCCCCTCCCGGGACTAGTCCATTCGATGAGCAGTTCTTC. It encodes CASSSPPGTSPFDEQFF.

CDR3 coding DNA: TGTGCCAGCAGTTTTCTTTCACAGGGGGGTGAGCAGTACTTC. Amino acids: CASSFLSQGGEQYF. The gene calls are TRBV27 and TRBJ2-7, with 8 bases identical to TRBD1. The CDR3 loop spans 14 amino acids. V lost 3 bases and J lost 7; bases outside the gene matches: 8. Germline values: CDR1 MNHEY, CDR2 SMNVEV (reference sequence).

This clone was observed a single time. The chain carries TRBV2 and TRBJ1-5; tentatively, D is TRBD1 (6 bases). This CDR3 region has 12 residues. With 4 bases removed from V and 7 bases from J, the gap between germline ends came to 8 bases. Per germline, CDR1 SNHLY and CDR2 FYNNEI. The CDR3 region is CASSVQGQPQHF. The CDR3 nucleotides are TGTGCCAGCAGTGTACAGGGACAGCCCCAGCATTTT.

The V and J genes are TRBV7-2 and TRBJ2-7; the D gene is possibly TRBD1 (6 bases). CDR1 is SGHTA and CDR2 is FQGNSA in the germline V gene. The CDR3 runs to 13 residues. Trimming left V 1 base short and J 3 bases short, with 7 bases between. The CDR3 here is CASSLGRGYEQYF. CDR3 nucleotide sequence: TGTGCCAGCAGCTTAGGCAGGGGCTACGAGCAGTACTTC.

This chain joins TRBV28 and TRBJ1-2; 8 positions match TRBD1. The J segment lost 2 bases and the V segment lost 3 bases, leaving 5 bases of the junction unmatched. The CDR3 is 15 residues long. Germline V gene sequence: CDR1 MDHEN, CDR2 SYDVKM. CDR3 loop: CASSFSGTGNYGYTF. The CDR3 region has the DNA TGTGCCAGCAGTTTCTCCGGGACAGGAAACTATGGCTACACCTTC.